Included here is one TCR beta chain sequence, with context. There is no known antigen for this receptor. Base quality data are lacking; no much larger clone is found one base away. This sample was taken from a study of blood T cells in healthy people across ages (dated by TCRdb to 2013 to 2016). Concerning the study at large: In model experiments, template switching captured about one uniquely barcoded TCR beta cDNA molecule for every two T cells. To avoid experimental bias, donors of different ages were spread randomly across the sequencing lanes. The donors were split into four age groups: young (average around 15 years), middle-aged (nearly 40), aged (approximately 60) and long-lived (roughly 86). To track age-related changes in TCR beta repertoire diversity, the study relied on deep sequencing normalized with unique cDNA molecular identifiers. For two donors (one aged 18 to 30 and one aged 80 or older), the study analyzed two additional independent replicas of 1 million unique cDNA reads from the same blood draw.

As encoded in the germline V gene, CDR1 is SQVTM while CDR2 is ANQGSEA. The CDR3 spans 13 residues, from the cysteine through the phenylalanine. Kept here is only the CDR3 DNA, which spans 39 bases and is read in frame from base 1. At the junction V is shortened by 4 bases and J by 6 bases; bases outside the gene matches: 3. The library was built by means of 5' RACE. The data were produced on an Illumina HiSeq 2500. A second roughly 6 to 11 cycle PCR used a sample-barcoded 5' primer and a J-beta primer mix. Each TCR beta cDNA molecule received a unique molecular identifier from a template-switch 5' adaptor carrying 12 random nucleotides. Each sample yielded at least 3 million CDR3-containing paired-end reads. All of the RNA was converted into first-strand cDNA using the Mint cDNA synthesis kit, with a TRBC-specific oligonucleotide serving as the primer. After uracil-DNA glycosylase treatment, a first 18-cycle PCR used universal primers M1SS and BC2_uni_R on all cDNA. Turning to the authors' computational methods: Normalization of each sample was performed by random selection of 1 million high-quality reads, each carrying a distinct molecular identifier. Reads sharing molecular identifiers were discarded rather than binned into consensus sequences. MiTCR, run with a Q25 quality threshold and the strictest error-elimination algorithm, handled CDR3 identification, clonotype clustering and error correction. A nonparametric unseen species model using Euler transformation provided a lower-bound estimate of total TCR beta diversity. TCRdb applied fastp at Q25 and MiXCR to the public reads, then kept only in-frame beta chains. Rows with a matching CDR3 protein are joined into one entry that keeps the most common DNA and genes. The authors' filters were not applied to this entry. The sample has roughly 500,000 distinct CDR3 sequences on record, approximately 30% of them singletons. The ten biggest clones cover around 18% of the sample.

On the study overall, not on this receptor specifically: Observed TCR beta diversity per million T cells fell roughly linearly with age, and a significant reduction was already apparent by age around 36. A strong correlation was found between observed TCR beta diversity and the percentage of naive T cells measured by flow cytometry. Bulk unsorted PBMC profiling prevented conclusive comparison of naive and antigen-experienced compartments. Compared with the aged group, more naive CD4+ T cells, fewer expanded clones and increased TCR diversity were shown by the long-lived group, suggesting age selection. Total diversity estimates from one million sequenced T cells were considered lower bounds and underestimates. Because donor CMV infection status was unknown, age-related changes in expanded clonotypes were potentially confounded.

Donors were approximately 42 systemically healthy Caucasian individuals from Russia aged roughly 6 to 90 years. Each donor gave around 9.5 milliliters of peripheral blood, collected into EDTA-treated Vacutainer tubes. Ficoll-Paque density-gradient centrifugation was used to isolate PBMCs, with at least 7 million obtained per sample. Total RNA, at least 5 micrograms per sample, was extracted from PBMCs with Trizol reagent. For every donor, an aliquot of PBMCs went through flow cytometry to measure the percentages of naive CD45RAhigh/CD27high T cells. This chain is built from TRBV29-1 and TRBJ2-1, and TRBD2 aligns with 10 junction nucleotides. Sequences were obtained from blood. The source is a woman in her sixties or seventies in good health. The DNA is TGCAGCGTTGGTCCTAGCGGGGGCAATGAGCAGTTCTTC. It encodes CSVGPSGGNEQFF.